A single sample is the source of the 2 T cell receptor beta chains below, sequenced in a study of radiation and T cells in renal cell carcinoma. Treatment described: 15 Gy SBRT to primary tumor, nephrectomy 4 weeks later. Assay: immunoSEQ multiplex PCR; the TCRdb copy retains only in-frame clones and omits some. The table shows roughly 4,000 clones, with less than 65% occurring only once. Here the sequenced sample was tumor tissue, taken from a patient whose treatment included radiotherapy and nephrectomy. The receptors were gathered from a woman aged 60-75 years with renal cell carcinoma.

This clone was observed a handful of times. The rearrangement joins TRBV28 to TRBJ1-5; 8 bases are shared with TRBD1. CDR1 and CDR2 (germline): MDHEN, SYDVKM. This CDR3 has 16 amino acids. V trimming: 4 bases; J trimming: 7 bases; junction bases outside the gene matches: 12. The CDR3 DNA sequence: TGTGCCAGCAGTTCCCCGGCACAGGGGGATCGCCAGCCCCAGCATTTT. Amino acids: CASSSPAQGDRQPQHF.

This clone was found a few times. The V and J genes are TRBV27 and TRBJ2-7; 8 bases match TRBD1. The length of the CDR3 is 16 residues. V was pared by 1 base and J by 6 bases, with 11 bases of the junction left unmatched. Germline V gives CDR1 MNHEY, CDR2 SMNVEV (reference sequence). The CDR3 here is CASSLLRNRGVTEQYF. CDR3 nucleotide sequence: TGTGCCAGCAGTTTATTGCGTAACAGGGGGGTTACCGAGCAGTACTTC.